Listed below are T cell receptor beta chains from one sample, sequenced in a study of cytomegalovirus exposure and HLA in healthy donors. Assay used: immunoSEQ multiplex PCR; TCRdb lists only in-frame clones, some missing. Of approximately 220,000 clones in the sample, roughly 79% were seen once. The sequencing sample was made of PBMCs. The receptor set was obtained from a man younger than 30 in good health and CMV-seronegative. The CDR3 runs from the conserved cysteine through the conserved F or W. D genes are given only for firm matches. Rows may omit the clone size; those that give it use once, few, many or a size class.

>TRBV27|.|.|TRBJ1-1
TGTGCCAGCAGACGGACAAGTCAGTACGCTGAAGCTTTCTTT
CASRRTSQYAEAFF
>TRBV28|.|.|TRBJ1-5
TGTGCCAGCAGTTACCCGGCCGGCCAACTGGAGGGTAGCAATCAGCCCCAGCATTTT
CASSYPAGQLEGSNQPQHF
>TRBV14|.|.|TRBJ2-5
TGTGCCAGCAGCCAAGATGCACCTCGGGGATCCCAAGAGACCCAGTACTTC
CASSQDAPRGSQETQYF
>TRBV19|TRBD1|.|TRBJ2-7
TGTGCCAGTCGGGACAGGGGGTCCGGAGAGCAGTACTTC
CASRDRGSGEQYF
>TRBV5-5|.|.|TRBJ1-1
TGTGCCAGCAGATCCGGGCAGCTCGTTCGGGAAAAGAACACTGAAGCTTTCTTT
CASRSGQLVREKNTEAFF
>TRBV7-9|TRBD2|.|TRBJ2-2
TGTGCCAGCAGCTCCTCCCCCGGGACTAGCGGGAGGAACACCGGGGAGCTGTTTTTT
CASSSSPGTSGRNTGELFF
>TRBV5-1|.|.|TRBJ2-7
TGCGCCAGCAGCTTGGACCCTGCAACCTCCTACGAGCAGTACTTC
CASSLDPATSYEQYF
>TRBV7-3|TRBD1|.|TRBJ1-4
TGTGCCAGCAGCTTAAGGCGTGGGACAGGGGATGAAAAACTGTTTTTT
CASSLRRGTGDEKLFF
>TRBV2|.|.|TRBJ1-2
TGTGCCAGCAGAACGGACTATGGCTACACCTTC
CASRTDYGYTF
>TRBV7-9|TRBD1|.|TRBJ2-3
TGTGCCAGCAGCTCCAACAGGGGTCGCACAGATACGCAGTATTTT
CASSSNRGRTDTQYF
>TRBV4-3|.|.|TRBJ1-3
TGCGCCAGCAGCCAATGGGACAATCCTGGAAACACCATATATTTT
CASSQWDNPGNTIYF
>TRBV4-1|TRBD2|.|TRBJ2-1
TGCGCCAGCAGCCTCGAAGCGCTAGCGGGAGAGCTTGAGCAGTTCTTC
CASSLEALAGELEQFF
>TRBV4-1|.|.|TRBJ2-7
TGCGCCAGCAGCCAAACTAGTCTGAGCTCCTACGAGCAGTACTTC
CASSQTSLSSYEQYF
>TRBV6-5|TRBD1|once|TRBJ2-7
TGTGCCAGCAGTAAACCGGGACAGGGGTCCTACGAGCAGTACTTC
CASSKPGQGSYEQYF
>TRBV2|.|.|TRBJ1-5
TGTGCCAGCAGTCCCCAGGGTTCCAATCAGCCCCAGCATTTT
CASSPQGSNQPQHF